The 31 T cell receptor beta chains below come from one sample, sequenced in a study of T cells after yellow fever vaccination. TCRdb reprocessed the 5' RACE reads with MiXCR, giving one entry per CDR3 protein. The sample shows 300,000 or so distinct CDR3 sequences, over 10% of them seen only once. Sequencing was performed on CD4+ T cells sorted from PBMCs, taken 45 days after the yellow fever booster vaccination. These receptors were collected from a man aged 25-45 years who received the YFV17D yellow fever vaccine.

V and J are TRBV12-2 and TRBJ2-5; the table's D call, TRBD2, was not checked against the DNA. TRBV12-2 is a recognized pseudogene. CDR3 length: 15 amino acids. The DNA of the CDR3 is TGTGCAAGTCGCTCAAGAGGGGAGGGCGACGAGACCCAGTACTTC. This translates into CASRSRGEGDETQYF.

This clonotype was observed a handful of times. This chain joins TRBV20-1 and TRBJ2-5; D assignment may be TRBD1 or TRBD2 (6 bases each). The ends were cut back, 3 bases at V and 6 bases at J, with 17 bases in the middle. Germline lookup yields CDR1 DFQATT and CDR2 SNEGSKA (reference sequence). This CDR3 has 14 amino acids. The CDR3 nucleotides read TGCAGTGCTAGGGGGGGACAACTCATGCAGACCCAGTACTTC. Translation gives CSARGGQLMQTQYF.

This clonotype was observed a handful of times. The V gene is TRBV12-3 or TRBV12-4, the J gene TRBJ2-7; 7 nucleotides align to TRBD1. The CDR3 spans 14 residues. Losses at the gene ends were 3 bases for V and 6 bases for J; bases not matched to a gene: 8. The CDR3 bases are TGTGCCAGCAGTTTCAGACAGGGTCGGGGCGAGCAGTACTTC. As protein: CASSFRQGRGEQYF.

J is TRBJ2-7 and V is TRBV20-1, with 9 bases fitting TRBD2. This CDR3 has 14 amino acids. Germline CDR1 DFQATT, CDR2 SNEGSKA (reference sequence). V lost 1 base to trimming and J lost 3 bases; unmatched junction nucleotides: 4. CDR3 in DNA: TGCAGTGCTAGAGGGGCGGGAGGGTTCTACGAGCAGTACTTC. Protein sequence: CSARGAGGFYEQYF.

This clonotype has only a few counts. In DNA, the CDR3 is TGCGCCAGCAGCTTGGTAGGCGGATTAGAAGGAGAGACCCAGTACTTC. Translation gives CASSLVGGLEGETQYF. V usage is TRBV5-1 and J usage is TRBJ2-5; D gene unclear. CDR1 SGHRS and CDR2 YFSETQ come from the germline V gene. This CDR3 comprises 16 residues. Trimming cost V 0 bases and J 4 bases, with 16 bases left between them. The full variable domain, in which reference TRBV5-1 and TRBJ2-5 provide the parts outside the CDR3, is KAGVTQTPRYLIKTRGQQVTLSCSPISGHRSVSWYQQTPGQGLQFLFEYFSETQRNKGNFPGRFSGRQFSNSRSEMNVSTLELGDSALYLCASSLVGGLEGETQYFGPGTRLLVL.

This clonotype came up many times. The V gene is TRBV2, the J gene TRBJ2-1, with D perhaps given as TRBD1 or TRBD2 (5 bases each). Per the germline V gene, CDR1 is SNHLY and CDR2 is FYNNEI. Trimming cost V 11 bases and J 5 bases, with 19 bases left between them. This CDR3 is 14 amino acids long. In DNA form, the CDR3 reads TGTGCCTCATCCACTAGGGGATATAACAATGAGCAGTTCTTC. The encoded protein is CASSTRGYNNEQFF.

The genes are TRBV20-1 and TRBJ1-1; D uncertain. Germline V gives CDR1 DFQATT, CDR2 SNEGSKA (reference sequence). The CDR3 loop spans 12 amino acids. V dropped 1 base and J dropped 11 bases, with 14 bases sitting between them. CDR3 sequence: CSARVSSVSAFF. Written as DNA, the CDR3 is TGCAGTGCTAGAGTTTCCTCTGTTTCTGCTTTCTTT.

This clonotype was counted ten times or more. This chain connects TRBV20-1 to TRBJ2-5; D not resolved. V was trimmed by 3 bases and J by 5 bases, leaving 16 bases between them. This CDR3 contains 14 residues. Germline assignment: CDR1 DFQATT and CDR2 SNEGSKA (reference sequence). CDR3 bases: TGCAGTGCTAGGACGCCCGAGTTGAGGGAGACCCAGTACTTC. Protein sequence: CSARTPELRETQYF.

The chain links TRBV29-1 to TRBJ2-7, with 7 positions matching TRBD1. The CDR3 runs to 11 residues. From germline, CDR1 is SQVTM and CDR2 ANQGSEA. CDR3 residues: CKTGIEDEQYF. The CDR3 region has the DNA TGCAAGACAGGGATCGAGGACGAGCAGTACTTC.

This chain links TRBV7-2 with TRBJ2-1, with D possibly being TRBD1 (5 bases). Trimming left V 1 base short and J 5 bases short, with 9 bases between. The CDR3 spans 14 residues. Germline-derived CDR1 and CDR2 are SGHTA and FQGNSA. CDR3 sequence reads: CASSLGGYHNEQFF. In nucleotides, the CDR3 is TGTGCCAGCAGCTTAGGGGGCTACCACAATGAGCAGTTCTTC. The full variable domain, with the rest looked up from reference TRBV7-2 and TRBJ2-1, is GAGVSQSPSNKVTEKGKDVELRCDPISGHTALYWYRQSLGQGLEFLIYFQGNSAPDKSGLPSDRFSAERTGGSVSTLTIQRTQQEDSAVYLCASSLGGYHNEQFFGPGTRLTVL.

The chain has TRBV7-2 and TRBJ2-7; possibly TRBD2 for D (5 bases). Trimming cost V 5 bases and J 5 bases, with 25 bases left between them. Germline V gene sequence: CDR1 SGHTA, CDR2 FQGNSA. The CDR3 is made up of 17 amino acids. The CDR3 sequence is CASSPLLGGGTRNEQYF. CDR3 coding DNA: TGTGCCAGCAGCCCCCTACTGGGCGGAGGTACGAGGAACGAGCAGTACTTC.

The chain recombines TRBV20-1 with TRBJ2-3; 9 nucleotides align to TRBD1. CDR1 DFQATT and CDR2 SNEGSKA come from the germline V gene (reference sequence). The CDR3 runs 14 residues. Trimming took 4 bases from V and 6 from J; bases not matched to a gene: 8. CDR3 DNA: TGCAGTGCTAAGGGACAGGGTATATCGGATACGCAGTATTTT. It yields the protein CSAKGQGISDTQYF.

This chain connects TRBV7-9 to TRBJ2-1; perhaps TRBD1 as D (6 bases). CDR3 size: 15 residues. V gave up 5 bases and J gave up 6 bases, with 17 bases separating them. The germline gives CDR1 SEHNR, CDR2 FQNEAQ (reference sequence). The CDR3 reads CASSPVFRGGNEQFF. The DNA for the CDR3 is TGTGCCAGCAGCCCTGTATTCAGGGGCGGCAATGAGCAGTTCTTC.

V usage is TRBV27 and J usage is TRBJ2-7; 7 bases fit TRBD2. J gave up 5 bases and V 6 bases, and 4 bases lay outside the gene matches. The CDR3 length is 12 residues. In germline, CDR1 is MNHEY, CDR2 SMNVEV (reference sequence). Here the CDR3 DNA reads TGTGCCAGCAGACCAGCGGGGAACGAGCAGTACTTC. It is translated as CASRPAGNEQYF.

The chain carries TRBV20-1 and TRBJ2-1; possible D gene TRBD2, 6 bases. This CDR3 comprises 17 residues. Germline V gives CDR1 DFQATT, CDR2 SNEGSKA (reference sequence). V was clipped by 6 bases and J by 0 bases, with 21 bases between them. The CDR3 region has the DNA TGCAGTGCCACGGGGGATGGGTCAGCAAACTCCTACAATGAGCAGTTCTTC. This sequence encodes CSATGDGSANSYNEQFF.

The V call is TRBV5-6, the J call TRBJ2-3; possible D gene TRBD1, 5 bases. CDR1 SGHDT and CDR2 YYEEEE come from the germline V gene. The CDR3 extends over 16 amino acids. V dropped 6 bases and J dropped 2 bases, with 19 bases sitting between them. Here the CDR3 DNA reads TGTGCCAGCACTCTGCCTGGGGCAACCCCCACAGATACGCAGTATTTT. It encodes CASTLPGATPTDTQYF.

This rearrangement joins TRBV7-9 to TRBJ2-3; no definite D call. The CDR3 has 14 residues. V was clipped by 5 bases and J by 6 bases, with 15 bases between them. CDR1 is SEHNR and CDR2 is FQNEAQ in the germline V gene (reference sequence). CDR3 sequence reads: CASSAMGKADTQYF. In nucleotides, the CDR3 is TGTGCCAGCAGCGCAATGGGGAAAGCCGATACGCAGTATTTT.

Many counts were recorded for this clonotype. The chain carries TRBV6-2 or TRBV6-3 and TRBJ2-1; possible D gene TRBD1, 6 bases. CDR3 length: 13 amino acids. Germline lookup yields CDR1 MNHEY and CDR2 SVGEGT. Trimming left V 5 bases short and J 3 bases short, with 8 bases between. CDR3 loop: CASSPDSYNEQFF. The DNA of the CDR3 is TGTGCCAGCAGTCCGGACAGCTACAATGAGCAGTTCTTC.

This clonotype was seen more than once but under ten times. The chain combines TRBV20-1 with TRBJ2-2; the D gene is possibly TRBD1 (5 bases). Germline V gene lookup returns CDR1 DFQATT and CDR2 SNEGSKA (reference sequence). This CDR3 region has 14 residues. V gave up 8 bases and J gave up 1 base, with 14 bases separating them. The CDR3 nucleotides are TGCAGTAACCCTCGGCAGGGGAACACCGGGGAGCTGTTTTTT. Translated: CSNPRQGNTGELFF.

The chain links TRBV20-1 to TRBJ1-4, with 11 positions matching TRBD1. The CDR3 runs 15 residues. The germline V gene has CDR1 DFQATT and CDR2 SNEGSKA (reference sequence). The V segment lost 6 bases and the J segment 8 bases; nucleotides outside the gene matches: 11. CDR3 DNA: TGCAGTGCGACCGGGACAGGGGGTTTTGGAGAAAAACTGTTTTTT. It is translated as CSATGTGGFGEKLFF.

This clonotype was counted between two and nine times. V is TRBV20-1 and J is TRBJ2-3, with TRBD2 matching over 10 bases. Germline V lookup: CDR1 DFQATT, CDR2 SNEGSKA (reference sequence). The CDR3 totals 16 residues. Trimming at V came to 6 bases and at J to 1 base, leaving 10 bases not matched to a gene. This CDR3 reads CSATGGGTSGTDTQYF. Here the CDR3 DNA reads TGCAGTGCCACTGGTGGGGGGACTAGCGGCACAGATACGCAGTATTTT.

In regard to this clonotype: A much more abundant neighbour one base away suggests this may be a read error. The gene calls are TRBV5-1 and TRBJ2-2; 10 bases line up with TRBD2. The CDR3 loop spans 16 amino acids. The trim removed 2 bases at V and 9 bases at J, leaving 10 bases unmatched. Germline V gene data show CDR1 as SGHRS and CDR2 as YFSETQ. CDR3 sequence (DNA): TGCGCCAGCAGCTTCGGACTAGCGGCAGTGGGCAGGGAGCTGTTTTTT. It yields the protein CASSFGLAAVGRELFF.

This chain connects TRBV7-2 to TRBJ2-7; tentative D call: TRBD2 (6 bases). The CDR3 loop spans 13 amino acids. The germline CDR1 and CDR2 sequences are SGHTA and FQGNSA. Trimming removed 7 bases at V and 6 bases at J, with 16 bases between. CDR3 protein: CASTPRTAGEQYF. The CDR3 DNA is TGTGCCAGCACCCCCCGCACAGCGGGCGAGCAGTACTTC. Based on the CDR3 plus reference TRBV7-2 and TRBJ2-7, the full variable domain is GAGVSQSPSNKVTEKGKDVELRCDPISGHTALYWYRQSLGQGLEFLIYFQGNSAPDKSGLPSDRFSAERTGGSVSTLTIQRTQQEDSAVYLCASTPRTAGEQYFGPGTRLTVT.

V is TRBV7-9 and J is TRBJ1-6; a possible D gene is TRBD1 (5 bases). V dropped 6 bases and J dropped 6 bases, with 21 bases sitting between them. In germline, CDR1 is SEHNR, CDR2 FQNEAQ (reference sequence). The CDR3 sequence is 17 residues long. The CDR3 reads CASSQSSSGTLNSPLHF. CDR3 DNA: TGTGCCAGCAGTCAATCTTCCTCCGGGACCCTTAATTCACCCCTCCACTTT.

The table lists this clonotype with a few counts. The gene calls are TRBV7-8 and TRBJ2-7, with D tentatively TRBD1 (6 bases). Trimming stripped 5 bases from V and 5 bases from J, with 10 bases between. Looked up from germline, CDR1 is SGHVS and CDR2 is FQNEAQ. The CDR3 spans 12 residues. Here the CDR3 DNA reads TGTGCCAGCAGCCCTAACAGGGACGAGCAGTACTTC. Translation: CASSPNRDEQYF.

This clonotype was counted a few times. CDR3 amino acids: CASSLRGLGNIQYF. CDR3 DNA: TGTGCCAGCAGCTTGAGGGGGCTGGGAAACATTCAGTACTTC. The rearrangement links TRBV5-6 to TRBJ2-4, with 7 positions matching TRBD1. CDR3 length equals 14 residues. The V and J ends lost 1 base and 6 bases, in that order; junction bases with no gene match: 4. The germline V gene encodes CDR1 SGHDT and CDR2 YYEEEE.

This clonotype was observed a handful of times. The V gene is TRBV6-2 or TRBV6-3, the J gene TRBJ2-1; D might be TRBD1 (7 bases). Trimming took 7 bases from V and 7 from J, leaving 20 bases between them. This CDR3 has 15 amino acids. Germline-derived CDR1 and CDR2 are MNHEY and SVGEGT. The CDR3 here is CASTPAGGLGNEQFF. CDR3 nucleotide sequence: TGTGCCAGCACCCCGGCAGGGGGGTTAGGAAATGAGCAGTTCTTC.

The chain uses TRBV30 and TRBJ2-1; no reliable D call. The CDR3 runs to 13 residues. Deletions cut 0 bases from V and 10 bases from J, with 13 bases between. Per germline, CDR1 GTSNPN and CDR2 SVGIG (reference sequence). Here the CDR3 DNA reads TGTGCCTGGAGTGTAGACGGGTTGAGAGAGCAGTTCTTC. Protein product: CAWSVDGLREQFF.

This chain links TRBV3-1 with TRBJ2-7; the D gene is possibly TRBD1 (6 bases). The V and J ends lost 3 bases and 7 bases respectively, with 19 bases between them. The length of the CDR3 is 15 residues. Germline V gene sequence: CDR1 LGHDT, CDR2 YNNKEL (reference sequence). The CDR3 DNA sequence: TGTGCCAGCAGCCATCGGACAGTTAGTACGTTGGAGCAGTACTTC. This codes for CASSHRTVSTLEQYF.

The V call is TRBV27, the J call TRBJ2-7; 10 nucleotides line up with TRBD2. V trimming: 5 bases; J trimming: 0 bases; junction bases outside the gene matches: 13. CDR3 length: 18 amino acids. The germline CDR1 and CDR2 sequences are MNHEY and SMNVEV (reference sequence). CDR3 DNA: TGTGCCAGCAGTCCTTCTTTAGCGGGAGGACAATTCTCCTACGAGCAGTACTTC. It is translated as CASSPSLAGGQFSYEQYF.

This clonotype was counted only a few times. The V call is TRBV27, the J call TRBJ1-6; possible D gene TRBD1, 5 bases. This CDR3 is built from 13 residues. Deletions cut 6 bases from V and 13 bases from J, with 16 bases between. CDR1 is MNHEY, CDR2 SMNVEV, per germline (reference sequence). The CDR3 bases are TGTGCCAGCAGATACCGGGACCTTAGGCCCCTCCACTTT. It specifies CASRYRDLRPLHF.